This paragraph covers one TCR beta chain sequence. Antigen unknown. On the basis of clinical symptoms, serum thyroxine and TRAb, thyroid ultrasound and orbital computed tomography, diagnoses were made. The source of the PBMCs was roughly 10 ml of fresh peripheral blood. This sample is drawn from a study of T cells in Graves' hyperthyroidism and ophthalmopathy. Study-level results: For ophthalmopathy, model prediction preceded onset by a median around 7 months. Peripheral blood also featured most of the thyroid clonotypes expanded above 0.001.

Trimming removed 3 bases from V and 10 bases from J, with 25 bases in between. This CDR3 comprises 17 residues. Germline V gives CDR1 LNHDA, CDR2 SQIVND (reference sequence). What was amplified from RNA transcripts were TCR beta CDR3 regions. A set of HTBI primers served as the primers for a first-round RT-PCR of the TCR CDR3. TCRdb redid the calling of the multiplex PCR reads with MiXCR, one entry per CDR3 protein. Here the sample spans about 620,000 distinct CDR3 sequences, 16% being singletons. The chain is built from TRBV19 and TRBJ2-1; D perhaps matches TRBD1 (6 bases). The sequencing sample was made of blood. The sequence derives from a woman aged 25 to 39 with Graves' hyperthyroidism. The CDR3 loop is CASSMTGARKGLGEQFF. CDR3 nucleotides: TGTGCCAGTAGTATGACAGGCGCTAGAAAGGGGCTCGGAGAGCAGTTCTTC.